Only a few counts were recorded for the clone carrying this TCR beta chain. Its antigen is still unknown. Isolated PBMCs totaled at least 7 million in each sample. Total RNA extracted from each sample amounted to at least 6 micrograms. This sample stems from a study of blood T cells in healthy people across ages. As for the study in general: Capture by template switching was about one barcoded beta molecule per two T cells.

J gave up 2 bases and V 6 bases, and 6 bases lay outside the gene matches. CDR1 and CDR2 (germline): DFQATT, SNEGSKA (reference sequence). This CDR3 is built from 14 residues. With a J-beta primer mix and a sample-barcoded 5' primer, a second PCR ran about 7 to 12 cycles. Via MiXCR, TCRdb re-called the 5' RACE reads, giving one row per CDR3 protein. The data show 1 million or so distinct CDR3 sequences, around 43% seen once. Study results and limitations: Unsorted PBMCs prevented conclusive naive versus antigen-experienced comparison.

The V call is TRBV20-1, the J call TRBJ2-1, with 8 bases matching TRBD2. Specimen: blood. The receptor's source is a woman in her fifties or sixties in good health. The CDR3 here is CSATGTSAYNEQFF. The CDR3 DNA reads as TGCAGTGCAACCGGGACTAGTGCCTACAATGAGCAGTTCTTC.